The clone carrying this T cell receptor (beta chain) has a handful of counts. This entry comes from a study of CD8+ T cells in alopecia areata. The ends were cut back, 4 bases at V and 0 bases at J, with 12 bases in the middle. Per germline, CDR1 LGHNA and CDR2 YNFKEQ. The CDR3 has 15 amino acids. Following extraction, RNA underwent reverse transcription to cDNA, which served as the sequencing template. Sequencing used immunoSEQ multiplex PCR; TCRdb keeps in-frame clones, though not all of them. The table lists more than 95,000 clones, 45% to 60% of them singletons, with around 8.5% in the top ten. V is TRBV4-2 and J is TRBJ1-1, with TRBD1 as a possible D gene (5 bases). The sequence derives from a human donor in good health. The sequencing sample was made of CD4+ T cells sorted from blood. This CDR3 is CASSRGDSVNTEAFF. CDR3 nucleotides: TGTGCCAGCAGCCGAGGGGACTCAGTGAACACTGAAGCTTTCTTT.